A single sample is the source of the 27 T cell receptor beta chains below, sequenced in a study of beta chain features in type 1 diabetes. The whole isolated RNA underwent reverse transcription, so sequencing captured expressed TCRB transcripts. Libraries were prepared by immunoSEQ multiplex PCR; TCRdb keeps only in-frame clonotypes and omits some of them. This sample has hundreds of thousands of clones, with 30% found just once. The sequenced sample consisted of naive CD4+ T cells from blood. These TCRs come from a man between 18 and 29 years old in good health.

The chain uses TRBV4-3 and TRBJ1-5; maybe TRBD1 (6 bases). The CDR3 has 14 amino acids. V lost 2 bases, J lost 6 bases, and 11 bases lay in between. Germline lookup yields CDR1 LGHNA and CDR2 YSLEER. This CDR3 is CASSQLAGVQPQHF. The CDR3 DNA is TGCGCCAGCAGCCAATTAGCAGGGGTTCAGCCCCAGCATTTT.

This clone was detected a few times. The V and J genes are TRBV19 and TRBJ2-7; TRBD1 matches at 8 bases. J lost 0 bases, V lost 5 bases, and 6 bases had no gene match. The CDR3 length is 15 residues. Germline CDR1 is LNHDA and CDR2 is SQIVND (reference sequence). CDR3 DNA: TGTGCCAGTAGTGCTCGACAGGGGACCTCCTACGAGCAGTACTTC. It codes for CASSARQGTSYEQYF.

The V gene is TRBV6-1, the J gene TRBJ2-1; the match to TRBD2 covers 10 bases. Germline trimming cut 1 base from V and 1 base from J; bases unmatched to any gene: 1. The CDR3 has 16 residues. Looked up from germline, CDR1 is MNHNS and CDR2 is SASEGT. The CDR3 DNA reads TGTGCCAGCAGTGAAGAACTAGCGGGATCCTACAATGAGCAGTTCTTC. Translated, it gives CASSEELAGSYNEQFF.

This clone was seen a few times. The rearrangement joins TRBV6-6 to TRBJ2-1, with 7 nucleotides matching TRBD1. CDR1 is MNHNY, CDR2 SVGAGI, per germline (reference sequence). This CDR3 spans 12 amino acids. Unmatched junction bases numbered 5, after V lost 11 bases and J lost 4 bases. This CDR3 is CAGGQPYNEQFF. For the CDR3, the DNA is TGTGCCGGGGGACAGCCGTACAATGAGCAGTTCTTC.

J is TRBJ2-3 and V is TRBV28, with D perhaps TRBD1 (6 bases). V lost 5 bases and J lost 4, with 13 bases in between. The CDR3 sequence is 14 residues long. Germline V CDR1 and CDR2: MDHEN, SYDVKM. CDR3 amino acids: CASSRTGPADTQYF. CDR3 DNA: TGTGCCAGCAGTCGAACAGGGCCGGCAGATACGCAGTATTTT.

The CDR3 loop reads CSVEGRVGDTQYF. The CDR3, as DNA: TGCAGCGTTGAAGGGCGGGTCGGAGATACGCAGTATTTT. This sequence joins TRBV29-1 and TRBJ2-3; perhaps TRBD2 as D (5 bases). Per the germline V gene, CDR1 is SQVTM and CDR2 is ANQGSEA. Trimming stripped 1 base from V and 5 bases from J, with 10 bases between. The CDR3 is made up of 13 amino acids.

This clone came up a few times. The chain has TRBV15 and TRBJ2-5; TRBD2 matches 9 bases. Trimming took 1 base from V and 3 from J; bases not matched to a gene: 9. The V gene's germline CDR1 is LNHNV and CDR2 YYDKDF (reference sequence). The CDR3 is 17 residues long. The CDR3 region has the DNA TGTGCCACCAGCAGAGGTGGTGTGGCGGGAGGGGAAGAGACCCAGTACTTC. Translated: CATSRGGVAGGEETQYF.

This clone was seen a few times. This CDR3 reads CSVDPSTGGREQYF. The CDR3 DNA follows: TGCAGCGTTGACCCTTCGACAGGGGGGAGAGAGCAGTACTTC. The V and J genes are TRBV29-1 and TRBJ2-7, with 9 bases fitting TRBD1. CDR1 and CDR2 (germline): SQVTM, ANQGSEA. Unmatched junction bases numbered 10, after V lost 3 bases and J lost 7 bases. The CDR3 totals 14 residues.

V gene TRBV5-1 combines with J gene TRBJ2-5; D may be TRBD2 (6 bases). CDR3 size: 15 residues. The ends were cut back, 0 bases at V and 3 bases at J, with 12 bases in the middle. The germline CDR1 and CDR2 sequences are SGHRS and YFSETQ. The CDR3 sequence: CASSLELAVEETQYF. The CDR3 DNA sequence: TGCGCCAGCAGCTTGGAATTAGCGGTCGAAGAGACCCAGTACTTC.

This clone was recorded a few times. This chain links TRBV7-9 with TRBJ2-7; D not resolved. Between the trimmed V and J ends, which lost 4 bases and 1 base, there was a span of 5 bases. The CDR3 consists of 12 residues. Germline V gene lookup returns CDR1 SEHNR and CDR2 FQNEAQ (reference sequence). CDR3: CASSSLSYEQYF. CDR3 nucleotide sequence: TGTGCCAGCAGCTCCCTTTCCTACGAGCAGTACTTC. Full variable domain (outside the CDR3, taken from reference TRBV7-9 and TRBJ2-7): DTGVSQNPRHKITKRGQNVTFRCDPISEHNRLYWYRQTLGQGPEFLTYFQNEAQLEKSRLLSDRFSAERPKGSFSTLEIQRTEQGDSAMYLCASSSLSYEQYFGPGTRLTVT.

This clone appeared a few times. This same CDR3 is encoded by further DNA sequences in the sample. The rearrangement joins TRBV29-1 to TRBJ2-1, with D uncertain. The germline V gene encodes CDR1 SQVTM and CDR2 ANQGSEA. The CDR3 is 10 residues long. The V gene lost 7 bases and the J gene lost 9 bases, with 10 bases spanning the gap. Here the CDR3 reads CSGRDAEQFF. The CDR3 bases are TGCAGCGGGCGCGACGCTGAGCAGTTCTTC.

J is TRBJ2-5 and V is TRBV5-1; the match to TRBD2 covers 12 bases. The CDR3 sequence is 16 residues long. V trimming: 0 bases; J trimming: 5 bases; junction bases outside the gene matches: 5. CDR1 and CDR2 (germline): SGHRS, YFSETQ. Here the CDR3 DNA reads TGCGCCAGCAGCTTGGCCCTAGCGGGAGGGATCGAGACCCAGTACTTC. This translates into CASSLALAGGIETQYF.

The chain employs TRBV6-6 and TRBJ2-3; D is possibly TRBD2 (6 bases). The CDR3 sequence is 14 residues long. The germline V gene encodes CDR1 MNHNY and CDR2 SVGAGI (reference sequence). V lost 6 bases and J 0 bases, leaving 10 bases between the germline ends. The CDR3 protein is CASRLSGSTDTQYF. CDR3 nucleotides: TGTGCCAGCAGACTGAGCGGGAGCACAGATACGCAGTATTTT.

V usage is TRBV2 and J usage is TRBJ2-7; the D is unclear. CDR3 length equals 12 residues. Trimming took off 0 bases at V and 5 bases at J, with 5 bases between the two ends. Germline values: CDR1 SNHLY, CDR2 FYNNEI. The DNA for the CDR3 is TGTGCCAGCAGTGAAGCGAGCCACGAGCAGTACTTC. Protein sequence: CASSEASHEQYF.

V is TRBV7-2 and J is TRBJ2-7; the D gene is possibly TRBD2 (6 bases). The CDR3 loop spans 15 amino acids. V was trimmed by 7 bases and J by 1 base, leaving 17 bases between them. Germline CDR1 SGHTA, CDR2 FQGNSA. The chain's CDR3 is CASIDDRAGSYEQYF. As DNA, the CDR3 is TGTGCCAGCATCGACGACCGCGCGGGGTCCTACGAGCAGTACTTC.

V usage is TRBV7-9 and J usage is TRBJ1-1; D not certain. The CDR3 consists of 15 residues. Germline assignment: CDR1 SEHNR and CDR2 FQNEAQ (reference sequence). V shed 1 base and J shed 0 bases, with 9 bases lying between them. The CDR3 region is CASSLEIAVNTEAFF. CDR3 nucleotide sequence: TGTGCCAGCAGCTTAGAGATCGCGGTGAACACTGAAGCTTTCTTT.

The V and J genes are TRBV29-1 and TRBJ2-5, with 8 bases fitting TRBD1. Germline trimming cut 5 bases from V and 4 bases from J; bases unmatched to any gene: 3. Per the germline V gene, CDR1 is SQVTM and CDR2 is ANQGSEA. The CDR3 totals 12 residues. The DNA for the CDR3 is TGCAGCGTTAGCACAGGGGGAGAGACCCAGTACTTC. It yields the protein CSVSTGGETQYF.

The rearrangement uses TRBV29-1 and TRBJ1-4, with 7 bases fitting TRBD1. Germline CDR1 SQVTM, CDR2 ANQGSEA. The CDR3 is 12 amino acids. V was pared by 7 bases and J by 7 bases, with 6 bases of the junction left unmatched. The CDR3: CSAQGWGEKLFF. The CDR3 nucleotides read TGCAGCGCACAGGGGTGGGGTGAAAAACTGTTTTTT.

The chain is built from TRBV5-6 and TRBJ2-5, with D unresolved. Germline loops: CDR1 SGHDT, CDR2 YYEEEE. Between the trimmed V and J ends, which lost 4 bases and 1 base, there was a span of 17 bases. This CDR3 has 16 residues. This chain's CDR3 is CASSRRLVLFQETQYF. The CDR3, as DNA: TGTGCCAGCAGCCGGCGGCTAGTGCTATTCCAAGAGACCCAGTACTTC.

The gene calls are TRBV5-1 and TRBJ2-3, with 7 bases matching TRBD2. This CDR3 has 17 amino acids. Germline V gene sequence: CDR1 SGHRS, CDR2 YFSETQ. J gave up 1 base and V 0 bases, and 8 bases lay outside the gene matches. The CDR3 protein is CASSLDPSSGGTDTQYF. CDR3 nucleotide sequence: TGCGCCAGCAGCTTGGACCCCTCAAGCGGGGGCACAGATACGCAGTATTTT.

This clone was picked up a small number of times. The rearrangement joins TRBV7-9 to TRBJ2-6; no clear D. Trimming shortened V by 5 bases and J by 2 bases, and 13 bases separated the two germline ends. This CDR3 has 16 amino acids. CDR1 is SEHNR and CDR2 is FQNEAQ in the germline V gene (reference sequence). Written as DNA, the CDR3 is TGTGCCAGCAGCCCCCTCCGGTGGGCTGGGGCCAACGTCCTGACTTTC. It yields the protein CASSPLRWAGANVLTF.

The rearrangement links TRBV4-2 to TRBJ2-1; 10 positions match TRBD2. Per the germline V gene, CDR1 is LGHNA and CDR2 is YNFKEQ. The V gene end was trimmed by 4 bases and the J gene end by 5 bases; junction bases not matched to a gene: 5. This CDR3 is 15 amino acids long. The CDR3 protein is CASSRHLAGDNEQFF. The CDR3 DNA reads TGTGCCAGCAGCCGTCACCTAGCGGGAGACAATGAGCAGTTCTTC.

V usage is TRBV30 and J usage is TRBJ2-7; TRBD2 agrees at 7 bases. Per germline, CDR1 GTSNPN and CDR2 SVGIG (reference sequence). This CDR3 has 14 residues. The J segment lost 3 bases and the V segment lost 5 bases, leaving 10 bases of the junction unmatched. The CDR3, as DNA: TGTGCCTGGGACTCCGGACGGGGGGACTACGAGCAGTACTTC. Translated, it gives CAWDSGRGDYEQYF. Full variable domain (remainder filled in from reference TRBV30 and TRBJ2-7): SQTIHQWPATLVQPVGSPLSLECTVEGTSNPNLYWYRQAAGRGLQLLFYSVGIGQISSEVPQNLSASRPQDRQFILSSKKLLLSDSGFYLCAWDSGRGDYEQYFGPGTRLTVT.

This clone was counted a few times. The CDR3 region is CAWSVGQLYEQYF. For the CDR3, the DNA is TGTGCCTGGAGTGTAGGGCAGCTATACGAGCAGTACTTC. V is TRBV30 and J is TRBJ2-7; D not certain. This CDR3 region has 13 residues. Trimming left V 0 bases short and J 4 bases short, with 10 bases between. Per germline, CDR1 GTSNPN and CDR2 SVGIG (reference sequence).

This clone was seen a few times. The chain recombines TRBV2 with TRBJ1-2; D gene uncertain. CDR3 length: 12 amino acids. Per the germline V gene, CDR1 is SNHLY and CDR2 is FYNNEI. The V and J ends lost 3 bases and 5 bases respectively, with 7 bases between them. The CDR3 DNA follows: TGTGCCAGCAGTGAGGGCCAGTATGGCTACACCTTC. Amino acids: CASSEGQYGYTF.

This clone was counted only a few times. This sequence joins TRBV2 and TRBJ2-4; a weak D match, TRBD2 (5 bases). This CDR3 spans 14 amino acids. The germline V and J ends were trimmed by 2 bases and 6 bases, with 11 bases remaining between them. The germline V gene has CDR1 SNHLY and CDR2 FYNNEI. Here the CDR3 DNA reads TGTGCCAGCAGTGAAACCCACAGCGGAAACATTCAGTACTTC. Translation gives CASSETHSGNIQYF.

This chain joins TRBV15 and TRBJ1-3; D might be TRBD1 (5 bases). Germline V gene data show CDR1 as LNHNV and CDR2 as YYDKDF (reference sequence). V shed 0 bases and J shed 1 base, with 7 bases lying between them. The CDR3 covers 15 residues. This chain's CDR3 is CATSRDPGSGNTIYF. For the CDR3, the DNA is TGTGCCACCAGCAGAGATCCAGGGTCTGGAAACACCATATATTTT.